The 21 T cell receptor beta chains in this list originate from one sample, sequenced in a study of blood T cell repertoires in COVID-19. Repertoires were generated with immunoSEQ multiplex PCR, while TCRdb's copy carries only in-frame clones and drops some. Among about 250,000 clones listed, over 80% were seen once. Sequenced material: peripheral blood. These receptor sequences come from a man between 35 and 55 years old with acute or convalescent COVID-19.

The V gene is TRBV3-1 (or the pseudogene TRBV3-2), the J gene TRBJ2-1; 12 nucleotides agree with TRBD2. J was trimmed by 3 bases and V by 2 bases; bases with no gene match: 11. CDR3 length: 19 residues. Per germline, CDR1 LGHDT and CDR2 YNNKEL (reference sequence). CDR3 in amino acids: CASSQSSGLAGGNYNEQFF. The CDR3 DNA reads as TGTGCCAGCAGCCAATCATCGGGTCTAGCGGGAGGGAACTACAATGAGCAGTTCTTC.

The chain links TRBV2 to TRBJ1-4; tentatively, D is TRBD1 (5 bases). The V and J ends lost 10 bases and 7 bases respectively, with 19 bases between them. CDR3 length: 14 amino acids. Per germline, CDR1 SNHLY and CDR2 FYNNEI. The CDR3 region has the DNA TGTGCCACCACACGGACACCCAGGAGTGAAAAACTGTTTTTT. This translates into CATTRTPRSEKLFF.

V is TRBV4-3 and J is TRBJ2-5; 7 bases are a match to TRBD2. The CDR3 has 17 residues. The ends lost 1 base at V and 2 bases at J; junction bases unmatched: 10. Germline lookup yields CDR1 LGHNA and CDR2 YSLEER. CDR3 region: CASSQAAGRTSQETQYF. The CDR3, as DNA: TGCGCCAGCAGCCAAGCGGCCGGGAGGACTTCGCAAGAGACCCAGTACTTC.

The V and J genes are TRBV5-6 and TRBJ2-2; TRBD1 is a possible D gene (5 bases). The CDR3 contains 16 residues. Germline V gives CDR1 SGHDT, CDR2 YYEEEE. With 2 bases removed from V and 3 bases from J, the gap between germline ends came to 14 bases. The CDR3 loop reads CASSFQPQGYTGELFF. CDR3 nucleotide sequence: TGTGCCAGCAGCTTTCAACCCCAGGGCTACACCGGGGAGCTGTTTTTT.

The chain combines TRBV7-9 with TRBJ1-3; D is unresolved. V was pared by 7 bases and J by 7 bases, with 11 bases between. Looked up from germline, CDR1 is SEHNR and CDR2 is FQNEAQ (reference sequence). The CDR3 loop spans 12 amino acids. The CDR3 is CASNPPGNTIYF. In DNA form, the CDR3 reads TGTGCCAGCAACCCTCCGGGGAACACCATATATTTT. The full variable domain, completed using reference TRBV7-9 and TRBJ1-3, is DTGVSQNPRHKITKRGQNVTFRCDPISEHNRLYWYRQTLGQGPEFLTYFQNEAQLEKSRLLSDRFSAERPKGSFSTLEIQRTEQGDSAMYLCASNPPGNTIYFGEGSWLTVV.

As DNA, the CDR3 is TGTGCCAGCAGTCAGGGACAGAACACTGAAGCTTTCTTT. This gives the protein CASSQGQNTEAFF. The V gene is TRBV9, the J gene TRBJ1-1; D is perhaps TRBD1 (6 bases). This CDR3 is built from 13 residues. The V gene lost 5 bases and the J gene lost 1 base, with 9 bases spanning the gap. Germline CDR1 is SGDLS and CDR2 is YYNGEE.

The chain combines TRBV7-8 with TRBJ1-5; tentatively, D is TRBD1 (5 bases). V lost 5 bases and J lost 4, with 18 bases in between. The CDR3 loop spans 16 amino acids. The germline V gene has CDR1 SGHVS and CDR2 FQNEAQ. CDR3 sequence reads: CASSPGQGMGNQPQHF. DNA of the CDR3: TGTGCCAGCAGCCCAGGGCAGGGCATGGGAAATCAGCCCCAGCATTTT.

Only one count was recorded for this clone. This chain connects TRBV2 to TRBJ1-2, with 8 bases fitting TRBD1. Looked up from germline, CDR1 is SNHLY and CDR2 is FYNNEI. The ends lost 8 bases at V and 6 bases at J; junction bases unmatched: 2. The CDR3 spans 11 residues. The CDR3 DNA follows: TGTGCCAGCCAGGGGGCGAATGGCTACACCTTC. This codes for CASQGANGYTF.

The V and J genes are TRBV19 and TRBJ1-5; D is uncertain. This CDR3 has 13 residues. The ends were cut back, 3 bases at V and 6 bases at J, with 9 bases in the middle. Looked up from germline, CDR1 is LNHDA and CDR2 is SQIVND (reference sequence). DNA of the CDR3: TGTGCCAGTAGTATTCAGGCAGCTCAGCCCCAGCATTTT. Residues: CASSIQAAQPQHF.

DNA of the CDR3: TGTGCCAGCAGTTACTCCCCGCTTCCGGGACTAGCGGGGGAAAACAATGAGCAGTTCTTC. It specifies CASSYSPLPGLAGENNEQFF. The chain uses TRBV6-2 or TRBV6-3 and TRBJ2-1, with TRBD2 identical over 14 bases. From germline, CDR1 is MNHEY and CDR2 SVGEGT. Trimming took 0 bases from V and 5 from J; bases not matched to a gene: 12. This CDR3 contains 20 residues.

The sample holds one count of this clone. The gene calls are TRBV6-6 and TRBJ2-5, with D maybe TRBD1 (6 bases). V was trimmed by 2 bases and J by 1 base, leaving 8 bases between them. Germline V lookup: CDR1 MNHNY, CDR2 SVGAGI (reference sequence). This CDR3 has 14 residues. This CDR3 is CASSYRTAQETQYF. DNA of the CDR3: TGTGCCAGCAGTTACCGGACAGCCCAAGAGACCCAGTACTTC.

The V and J genes are TRBV13 and TRBJ2-1; D may be TRBD2 (6 bases). The V and J ends lost 0 bases and 6 bases respectively, with 9 bases between them. The germline gives CDR1 PRHDT, CDR2 FYEKMQ (reference sequence). The CDR3 contains 14 residues. CDR3 DNA sequence: TGTGCCAGCAGCTTAGGTCTCGGGGGCAATGAGCAGTTCTTC. Protein: CASSLGLGGNEQFF.

The J gene is TRBJ2-1, the V gene TRBV11-2; D is ambiguous. V dropped 8 bases and J dropped 6 bases, with 17 bases sitting between them. This CDR3 region has 14 residues. Per the germline V gene, CDR1 is SGHAT and CDR2 is FQNNGV. The CDR3 sequence: CASLATQRGNEQFF. The CDR3 nucleotides are TGTGCCAGCCTTGCTACCCAACGAGGCAATGAGCAGTTCTTC.

This clone was picked up a small number of times. The rearrangement joins TRBV11-2 to TRBJ2-1; 12 bases line up with TRBD1. Germline V lookup: CDR1 SGHAT, CDR2 FQNNGV. V trimming: 8 bases; J trimming: 7 bases; junction bases outside the gene matches: 6. The CDR3 is made up of 14 amino acids. CDR3 coding DNA: TGTGCCAGCTCCGGGGGACAGGGGGCGAATGAGCAGTTCTTC. It translates to CASSGGQGANEQFF.

J is TRBJ1-3 and V is TRBV2; weak D call: TRBD1 (6 bases). V lost 1 base to trimming and J lost 2 bases, with 9 bases between them. The CDR3 covers 15 residues. The V gene's germline CDR1 is SNHLY and CDR2 FYNNEI. The chain's CDR3 is CASSEGQVTGNTIYF. CDR3 in DNA: TGTGCCAGCAGTGAAGGACAGGTTACTGGAAACACCATATATTTT. Full variable domain (missing parts from reference TRBV2 and TRBJ1-3): EPEVTQTPSHQVTQMGQEVILRCVPISNHLYFYWYRQILGQKVEFLVSFYNNEISEKSEIFDDQFSVERPDGSNFTLKIRSTKLEDSAMYFCASSEGQVTGNTIYFGEGSWLTVV.

The chain combines TRBV29-1 with TRBJ1-2; TRBD1 matches at 9 bases. V shed 5 bases and J 4 bases; nucleotides not matched to a gene: 14. Germline CDR1 reads SQVTM; CDR2 reads ANQGSEA. This CDR3 is 16 amino acids long. CDR3 region: CSVRDRVEGRGYGYTF. The CDR3 DNA reads as TGCAGCGTTCGGGACAGGGTAGAGGGAAGAGGCTATGGCTACACCTTC.

This clone was seen a few times. The J gene is TRBJ1-2, the V gene TRBV5-4, with no clear D. Germline V gene lookup returns CDR1 SGHNT and CDR2 YYREEE (reference sequence). The V gene lost 2 bases and the J gene lost 4 bases, with 3 bases spanning the gap. This CDR3 contains 11 residues. The CDR3, as DNA: TGTGCCAGCAGCTTTAGCTATGGCTACACCTTC. This gives the protein CASSFSYGYTF. The whole variable domain, remainder taken from reference TRBV5-4 and TRBJ1-2, is ETGVTQSPTHLIKTRGQQVTLRCSSQSGHNTVSWYQQALGQGPQFIFQYYREEENGRGNFPPRFSGLQFPNYSSELNVNALELDDSALYLCASSFSYGYTFGSGTRLTVV.

This chain uses TRBV6-6 with TRBJ1-2; D call uncertain. The CDR3 contains 13 residues. Germline lookup yields CDR1 MNHNY and CDR2 SVGAGI (reference sequence). V lost 0 bases, J lost 8 bases, and 10 bases lay in between. The CDR3 loop is CASSYSSGGGYTF. DNA for the CDR3: TGTGCCAGCAGTTACTCGTCAGGAGGCGGCTACACCTTC.

As concerns this clone: This specimen includes other DNA sequences encoding the same CDR3. This sequence joins TRBV5-1 and TRBJ1-2; 9 bases fit TRBD1. Germline V lookup: CDR1 SGHRS, CDR2 YFSETQ. The CDR3 consists of 14 residues. V lost 5 bases, J lost 2 bases, and 4 bases stayed unmatched. CDR3 sequence: CASSFGQGNYGYTF. The CDR3 DNA sequence: TGCGCCAGCAGTTTTGGACAGGGGAACTATGGCTACACCTTC.

In nucleotides, the CDR3 is TGTGCCAGCAGTTTATGGCAGGGTGCGGGAAATGAGCAGTTCTTC. As protein: CASSLWQGAGNEQFF. V and J are TRBV27 and TRBJ2-1, with D possibly being TRBD2 (6 bases). Trimming pared 1 base from V and 7 bases from J, leaving 14 bases between. In germline, CDR1 is MNHEY, CDR2 SMNVEV (reference sequence). The CDR3 length is 15 residues.

The chain recombines TRBV5-5 with TRBJ2-1, with 8 nucleotides matching TRBD2. V was pared by 0 bases and J by 4 bases, with 3 bases of the junction left unmatched. The germline V gene has CDR1 SGHKS and CDR2 YYEKEE (reference sequence). The CDR3 runs to 15 residues. CDR3 in amino acids: CASSLGVAGYNEQFF. The CDR3 bases are TGTGCCAGCAGCTTGGGGGTAGCGGGGTACAATGAGCAGTTCTTC.